The 17 T cell receptor beta chains below were found in one sample sequenced in a study of T cells after yellow fever vaccination. MiXCR, run by TCRdb on the 5' RACE reads, gives a single entry per CDR3 protein. The table has approximately 180,000 distinct CDR3 sequences, approximately 6.2% seen once. This specimen was CD4+ T cells sorted from PBMCs, taken on the day of the first yellow fever vaccination. The receptors originated from a man younger than 30 who received the YFV17D yellow fever vaccine.

This clonotype was detected many times. The chain has TRBV9 and TRBJ1-1; D is ambiguous. The CDR3 covers 13 residues. Per the germline V gene, CDR1 is SGDLS and CDR2 is YYNGEE. The ends were cut back, 2 bases at V and 0 bases at J, with 5 bases in the middle. CDR3 nucleotides: TGTGCCAGCAGCGTTTCTGTGAACACTGAAGCTTTCTTT. Protein: CASSVSVNTEAFF.

This clonotype was seen at least ten times. The rearrangement uses TRBV5-5 and TRBJ2-1, with no clear D. Trimming pared 8 bases from V and 14 bases from J, leaving 8 bases between. This CDR3 region has 8 residues. Germline V gives CDR1 SGHKS, CDR2 YYEKEE (reference sequence). CDR3 nucleotides: TGTGCCAGGGCTGTTGAGTTCTTC. Translation gives CARAVEFF.

This clonotype came up many times. This sequence joins TRBV20-1 and TRBJ1-5; no reliable D call. CDR3 size: 13 residues. The V gene lost 3 bases and the J gene lost 1 base, with 7 bases spanning the gap. Germline V gene lookup returns CDR1 DFQATT and CDR2 SNEGSKA (reference sequence). Here the CDR3 reads CSASQGSNQPQHF. As DNA, the CDR3 is TGCAGTGCTAGTCAAGGCAGCAATCAGCCCCAGCATTTT.

This clonotype has just a few counts. This rearrangement joins TRBV12-3 or TRBV12-4 to TRBJ1-2, with unresolved D. Trimming took off 3 bases at V and 1 base at J, with 6 bases between the two ends. This CDR3 has 13 residues. CDR3 sequence (DNA): TGTGCCAGCAGTTTTTCAATTAACTATGGCTACACCTTC. This codes for CASSFSINYGYTF.

This clonotype was seen only a few times. This sequence joins TRBV19 and TRBJ1-1; D perhaps matches TRBD1 (5 bases). This CDR3 is built from 14 residues. V gave up 5 bases and J gave up 0 bases, with 10 bases separating them. The germline CDR1 and CDR2 sequences are LNHDA and SQIVND (reference sequence). The DNA for the CDR3 is TGTGCCAGTAGTTCCAGGGTTCTGAACACTGAAGCTTTCTTT. This encodes CASSSRVLNTEAFF.

The count of this clonotype is one. V gene TRBV19 combines with J gene TRBJ1-4; the D is unclear. Germline loops: CDR1 LNHDA, CDR2 SQIVND (reference sequence). The V gene lost 2 bases and the J gene lost 4 bases, with 8 bases spanning the gap. The length of the CDR3 is 14 residues. CDR3 coding DNA: TGTGCCAGTAGTATAAAACGGCTTAATGAAAAACTGTTTTTT. Translating gives CASSIKRLNEKLFF. Supplemented by reference TRBV19 and TRBJ1-4, the full variable domain reads DGGITQSPKYLFRKEGQNVTLSCEQNLNHDAMYWYRQDPGQGLRLIYYSQIVNDFQKGDIAEGYSVSREKKESFPLTVTSAQKNPTAFYLCASSIKRLNEKLFFGSGTQLSVL.

The genes are TRBV9 and TRBJ2-5; D assignment may be TRBD1 or TRBD2 (5 bases each). Germline assignment: CDR1 SGDLS and CDR2 YYNGEE. The CDR3 loop spans 14 amino acids. V lost 4 bases and J 2 bases, leaving 12 bases between the germline ends. The DNA of the CDR3 is TGTGCCAGCAGCCCGCCGGGACCACAAGAGACCCAGTACTTC. Translated, it gives CASSPPGPQETQYF.

This clonotype was recorded at least ten times. The CDR3 reads CAISDPRGPYNEQFF. DNA of the CDR3: TGTGCCATCAGTGACCCCAGGGGACCCTACAATGAGCAGTTCTTC. The V gene is TRBV10-3, the J gene TRBJ2-1; D may be TRBD1 (6 bases). This CDR3 region has 15 residues. Germline CDR1 and CDR2: ENHRY and SYGVKD. Trimming left V 3 bases short and J 2 bases short, with 11 bases between.

V and J are TRBV28 and TRBJ2-5, with D possibly being TRBD1 (5 bases). Germline CDR1 is MDHEN and CDR2 is SYDVKM. V gave up 7 bases and J gave up 3 bases, with 15 bases separating them. The CDR3 has 14 amino acids. CDR3 amino acids: CASTPKGREETQYF. In nucleotides, the CDR3 is TGTGCCAGCACTCCTAAGGGCAGGGAAGAGACCCAGTACTTC.

A word on this clonotype: This may stem from a read error, because a much larger clone lies one nucleotide away. The chain uses TRBV6-5 and TRBJ2-7; TRBD2 matches at 9 bases. Germline lookup yields CDR1 MNHEY and CDR2 SVGAGI. This CDR3 comprises 16 residues. The chain's CDR3 is CASSYSMASGVYGQYF. Here the CDR3 DNA reads TGTGCCAGCAGTTACTCGATGGCTAGCGGGGTCTACGGGCAGTACTTC.

Of note for this clonotype: A much larger clone differs from this one at a single base, so this may be a read error. The V call is TRBV6-1, the J call TRBJ2-5; tentative D call: TRBD1 (5 bases). Germline values: CDR1 MNHNS, CDR2 SASEGT. The CDR3 is 13 residues long. The CDR3 loop reads CDSSPMGLETQYF. As DNA, the CDR3 is TGTGACAGCAGTCCCATGGGGCTTGAGACCCAGTACTTC.

This clonotype was counted only a few times. This sequence joins TRBV5-1 and TRBJ2-5; 10 nucleotides match TRBD2. V shed 2 bases, J shed 5 bases, and the junction held 9 bases outside the gene matches. The CDR3 contains 16 residues. In germline, CDR1 is SGHRS, CDR2 YFSETQ. As DNA, the CDR3 is TGCGCCAGCAGCTTTCAAAGCGGGGGGGCCCGGGAGACCCAGTACTTC. This encodes CASSFQSGGARETQYF.

The sample holds many counts of this clonotype. The rearrangement uses TRBV3-1 and TRBJ1-2; the match to TRBD1 covers 7 bases. The germline V gene encodes CDR1 LGHDT and CDR2 YNNKEL (reference sequence). The CDR3 spans 15 residues. Trimming at V came to 4 bases and at J to 4 bases, leaving 9 bases not matched to a gene. The CDR3 coding sequence is TGTGCCAGCAGCCCGGGGACAGTGTCCTCCTATGGCTACACCTTC. This codes for CASSPGTVSSYGYTF.

This clonotype was counted at least ten times. This chain joins TRBV6-2 or TRBV6-3 and TRBJ2-5, with TRBD2 identical over 10 bases. Germline V lookup: CDR1 MNHEY, CDR2 SVGEGT. The CDR3 spans 14 residues. Trimming at V came to 4 bases and at J to 2 bases, leaving 1 base not matched to a gene. The CDR3 coding sequence is TGTGCCAGCAGTTCTAGCGGGGGACAAGAGACCCAGTACTTC. This sequence encodes CASSSSGGQETQYF.

This clonotype was recorded only once. This may be a read error: a much more frequent sequence differs by one nucleotide. The chain combines TRBV10-2 with TRBJ1-1; no clear D gene. Deletions cut 7 bases from V and 4 bases from J, with 13 bases between. The CDR3 runs to 13 residues. Germline CDR1 reads WSHSY; CDR2 reads SAAADI. CDR3 in DNA: TGCGCCAGCATGCCGGGTGAGGGCACTGAAGCTTTCTTT. Its protein product is CASMPGEGTEAFF.

Many counts were recorded for this clonotype. V and J are TRBV6-2 or TRBV6-3 and TRBJ1-5; D is uncertain. V dropped 8 bases and J dropped 5 bases, with 10 bases sitting between them. Germline lookup yields CDR1 MNHEY and CDR2 SVGEGT. This CDR3 spans 12 amino acids. In DNA form, the CDR3 reads TGTGCCAGCGCTTCCTCCTATCAGCCCCAGCATTTT. Its translation: CASASSYQPQHF.

At least ten counts were recorded for this clonotype. The chain employs TRBV24-1 and TRBJ2-5; the match to TRBD2 covers 9 bases. The CDR3 has 13 amino acids. J gave up 5 bases and V 4 bases, and 1 base lay outside the gene matches. Germline-derived CDR1 and CDR2 are KGHDR and SFDVKD. The CDR3 is CATSDLAGETQYF. The CDR3 bases are TGTGCCACCAGTGACCTAGCGGGGGAGACCCAGTACTTC.